This TCR beta chain appears in the sequencing data of a study of patients and donors after allogeneic stem cell transplantation. TCRdb re-called the RT-PCR reads through MiXCR, storing one row per CDR3 protein. In the table there are about 40,000 distinct CDR3 sequences, about 31% of which are singletons. The germline V gene has CDR1 DFQATT and CDR2 SNEGSKA (reference sequence). V was clipped by 5 bases and J by 6 bases; unmatched bases: 18. The CDR3 consists of 16 residues. Material for sequencing was blood, either unsorted or a sorted T cell fraction (not recorded which). The chain combines TRBV20-1 with TRBJ1-2, with 7 bases identical to TRBD1. This clonotype was sampled from a human donor who was either an allogeneic HSCT recipient or a stem cell or donor lymphocyte infusion donor (not recorded which). It is not recorded whose cells these are; they may come from a transplant donor. Written as DNA, the CDR3 is TGCAGTGCTCCAGAGAGGGAAAGGGGGCGGCTTCATGGCTACACCTTC. Protein product: CSAPERERGRLHGYTF.